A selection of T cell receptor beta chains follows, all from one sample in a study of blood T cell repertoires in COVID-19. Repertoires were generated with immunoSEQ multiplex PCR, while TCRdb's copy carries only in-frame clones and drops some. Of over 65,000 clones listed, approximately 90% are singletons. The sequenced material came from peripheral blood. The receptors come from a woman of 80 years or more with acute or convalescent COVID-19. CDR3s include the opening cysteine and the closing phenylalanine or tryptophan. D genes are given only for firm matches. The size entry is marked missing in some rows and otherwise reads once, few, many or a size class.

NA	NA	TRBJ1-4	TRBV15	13	TGTGCCACCAGCAGCGGGACTCATGAAAAACTGTTTTTT	CATSSGTHEKLFF
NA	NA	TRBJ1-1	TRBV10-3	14	TGTGCCATCAGTGAGTCGAGGGATTCCACTGAAGCTTTCTTT	CAISESRDSTEAFF
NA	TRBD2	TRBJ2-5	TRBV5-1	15	TGCGCCAGCAGCTTGGGTCGGGGGGGCCCGGAGACCCAGTACTTC	CASSLGRGGPETQYF
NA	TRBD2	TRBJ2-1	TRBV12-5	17	TGTGCTAGTGGTTTGGGGCCCCTAGCGGGGCCCGACAATGAGCAGTTCTTC	CASGLGPLAGPDNEQFF
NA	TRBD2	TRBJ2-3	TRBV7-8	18	TGTGCCAGCAGCTTAGTAAGGGTGTGGGCTAGCGGGGATAATACGCAGTATTTT	CASSLVRVWASGDNTQYF
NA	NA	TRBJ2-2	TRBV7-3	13	TGTGCCAGCAGCTTACTGGAGACCGGGGAGCTGTTTTTT	CASSLLETGELFF
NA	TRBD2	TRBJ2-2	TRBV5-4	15	TGTGCCAGCAGCTTGCCTAGCGGGAGGACCGGGGAGCTGTTTTTT	CASSLPSGRTGELFF
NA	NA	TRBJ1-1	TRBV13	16	TGTGCCAGCAGCGCAATTCTACGTGCCTTGAACACTGAAGCTTTCTTT	CASSAILRALNTEAFF
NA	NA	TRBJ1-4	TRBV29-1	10	TGCAGCGTTGGGGGGGGGAAACTGTTTTTT	CSVGGGKLFF
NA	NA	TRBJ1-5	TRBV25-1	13	TGTGCCAGCAGTGGATACGGAGATCAGCCCCAGCATTTT	CASSGYGDQPQHF
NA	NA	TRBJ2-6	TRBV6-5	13	TGTGCCAGCGTTACATCTGGGGCCAACGTCCTGACTTTC	CASVTSGANVLTF
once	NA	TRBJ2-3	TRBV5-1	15	TGCGCCAGCAGCTCCGGGACTCACAGCACAGATACGCAGTATTTT	CASSSGTHSTDTQYF
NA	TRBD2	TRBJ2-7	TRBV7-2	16	TGTGCCAGCAGCCCTACCGCTAGCGGGGGGAAGTACGAGCAGTACTTC	CASSPTASGGKYEQYF
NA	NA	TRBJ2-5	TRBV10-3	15	TGTGCCATCAGTGACAGGGCAACTCTCCAAGAGACCCAGTACTTC	CAISDRATLQETQYF
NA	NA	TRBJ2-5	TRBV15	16	TGTGCCACCAGCAGAGATAGTAGGGGCGGCGACGGGACCCAGTACTTC	CATSRDSRGGDGTQYF
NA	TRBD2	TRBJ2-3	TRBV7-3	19	TGTGCCAGCAGCTTCGGGAGGATGGGGCGCGGGAGGATCTCAGATACGCAGTATTTT	CASSFGRMGRGRISDTQYF
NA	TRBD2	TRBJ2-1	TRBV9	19	TGTGCCAGCAGCCCACTCGGGACTAGCGCGAGAATTTCCTACAATGAGCAGTTCTTC	CASSPLGTSARISYNEQFF
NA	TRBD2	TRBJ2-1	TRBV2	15	TGTGCCAGCAGTGCGCAAGCGGGGGGCCACAATGAGCAGTTCTTC	CASSAQAGGHNEQFF
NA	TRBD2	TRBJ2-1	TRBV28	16	TGTGCCAGCAGTTTATTACCTAGCGGATCCTACAATGAGCAGTTCTTC	CASSLLPSGSYNEQFF
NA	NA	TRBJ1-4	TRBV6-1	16	TGTGCCAGCAGTGAAGCGATCGCGGGGGGTAATGAAAAACTGTTTTTT	CASSEAIAGGNEKLFF
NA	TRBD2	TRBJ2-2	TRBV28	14	TGTGCCAGCACAACTAGCGGAAACACCGGGGAGCTGTTTTTT	CASTTSGNTGELFF
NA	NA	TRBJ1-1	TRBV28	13	TGTGCCAGCAGTTCCGGGATCAACACTGAAGCTTTCTTT	CASSSGINTEAFF
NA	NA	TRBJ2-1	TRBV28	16	TGTGCCAGCAGTTTATTTGGCTGGACTCCTCGGAATGAGCAGTTCTTC	CASSLFGWTPRNEQFF
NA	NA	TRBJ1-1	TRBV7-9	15	TGTGCCAGCAGCTTAGTAGGGGCCATGAACACTGAAGCTTTCTTT	CASSLVGAMNTEAFF
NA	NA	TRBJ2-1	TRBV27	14	TGTGCCAGCAGTCCCCAGGGGTGGAACGATGAGCAGTTCTTC	CASSPQGWNDEQFF
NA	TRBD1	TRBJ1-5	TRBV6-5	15	TGTGCCAGCAGTTACGACAGGGCTCGCAATCAGCCCCAGCATTTT	CASSYDRARNQPQHF
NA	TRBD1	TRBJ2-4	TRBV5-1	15	TGCGCCAGCAGCTTGGCCAGGGGACAGGGGGACATTCAGTACTTC	CASSLARGQGDIQYF
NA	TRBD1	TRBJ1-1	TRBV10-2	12	TGCGCCAGCGGACAGGGGGGCACTGAAGCTTTCTTT	CASGQGGTEAFF
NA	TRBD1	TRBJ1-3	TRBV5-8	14	TGTGCCAGCAGCTCCGGGACAGCTTGGAACACCATATATTTT	CASSSGTAWNTIYF
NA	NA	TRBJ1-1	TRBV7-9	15	TGTGCCAGCAACCTTATGGGAGTAACGAACACTGAAGCTTTCTTT	CASNLMGVTNTEAFF
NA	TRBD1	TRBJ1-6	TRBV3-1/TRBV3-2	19	TGTGCCAGCGGTCTCCTTGGAGGGACAGGCTTCTCAAATTTTTCACCCCTCCACTTT	CASGLLGGTGFSNFSPLHF
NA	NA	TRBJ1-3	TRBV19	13	TGTGCCAGTGGACAGTTGGGGGGAAACACCATATATTTT	CASGQLGGNTIYF
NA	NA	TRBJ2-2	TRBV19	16	TGTGCCAGTAGTATGGTACGCAGGGTGGACACCGGGGAGCTGTTTTTT	CASSMVRRVDTGELFF
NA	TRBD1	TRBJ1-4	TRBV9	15	TGTGCCAGCAGCGTAGCGACAGGGACTAATGAAAAACTGTTTTTT	CASSVATGTNEKLFF
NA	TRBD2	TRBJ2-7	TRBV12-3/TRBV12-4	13	TGTGCCAGCAGCCGCGGGGGGGTTGGCGGGCAGTACTTC	CASSRGGVGGQYF
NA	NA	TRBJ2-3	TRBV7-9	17	TGTGCCAGCAGCTTAAATACGAGGCGCCAGACGACAGATACGCAGTATTTT	CASSLNTRRQTTDTQYF
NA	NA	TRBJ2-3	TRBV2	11	TGTGCCAGCACGTTGAGAGATACGCAGTATTTT	CASTLRDTQYF
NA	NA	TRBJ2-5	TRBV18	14	TGTGCCAGCTCACTCAGGGCCACACAAGAGACCCAGTACTTC	CASSLRATQETQYF
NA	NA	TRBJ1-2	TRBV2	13	TGTGCCAGCATGGGGGGGACAAACTATGGCTACACCTTC	CASMGGTNYGYTF
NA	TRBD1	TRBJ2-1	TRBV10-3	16	TGTGCCATCAGTGAGTTGGGGACAGGGGTGAGTAATGAGCAGTTCTTC	CAISELGTGVSNEQFF
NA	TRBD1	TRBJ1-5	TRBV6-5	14	TGTGCCAGCCTCGGGACAGGGGTTCGTCAGCCCCAGCATTTT	CASLGTGVRQPQHF
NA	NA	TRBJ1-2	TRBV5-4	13	TGTGCCAGCAGCAACAGGGTTAGCTATGGCTACACCTTC	CASSNRVSYGYTF
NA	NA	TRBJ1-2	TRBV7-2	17	TGTGCCAGCAGCTTATCGTTCCTTCCACAAGCTAACTATGGCTACACCTTC	CASSLSFLPQANYGYTF